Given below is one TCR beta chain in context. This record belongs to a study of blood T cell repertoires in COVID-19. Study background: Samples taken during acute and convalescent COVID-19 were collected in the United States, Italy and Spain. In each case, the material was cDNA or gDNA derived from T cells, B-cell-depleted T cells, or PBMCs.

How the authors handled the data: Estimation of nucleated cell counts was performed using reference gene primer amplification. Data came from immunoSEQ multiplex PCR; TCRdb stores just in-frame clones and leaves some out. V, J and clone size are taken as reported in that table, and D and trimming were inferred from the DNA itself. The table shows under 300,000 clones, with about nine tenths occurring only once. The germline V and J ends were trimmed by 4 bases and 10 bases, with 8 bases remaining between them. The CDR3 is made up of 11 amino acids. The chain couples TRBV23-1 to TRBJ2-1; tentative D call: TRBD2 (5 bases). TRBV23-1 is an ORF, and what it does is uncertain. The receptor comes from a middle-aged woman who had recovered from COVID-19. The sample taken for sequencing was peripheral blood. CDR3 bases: TGCGCCAGCAGTCTCCGGGGAGAGCAGTTCTTC. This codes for CASSLRGEQFF.